This TCR beta chain was found in a study of shared clonotypes between healthy human individuals. Study-wide background: There were three CD4 naive, three CD4 memory, two CD8 naive and one CD8 memory plates per donor.

Sequenced by immunoSEQ multiplex PCR; TCRdb stores in-frame clones only, minus some. The profile covers some 1,100,000 clones, with 75% to 80% appearing a single time and under 0.65% taken by the ten largest. V dropped 7 bases and J dropped 8; count of bases not matched to a gene: 13. This CDR3 contains 15 residues. The germline gives CDR1 SNHLY, CDR2 FYNNEI. Sequencing was performed on memory CD4+ T cells from PBMCs. Stated subset: CD45RA-negative fraction. This receptor was obtained from a man aged 18-30 years in good health. Some clones in this sample may be carry-over from other donors' samples. The rearrangement uses TRBV2 and TRBJ2-5; TRBD2 aligns across 10 bases. CDR3 DNA: TGTGCCAGCACCCTAAGGGGGACTAGCGCTGACACCCAGTACTTC. Translated: CASTLRGTSADTQYF.